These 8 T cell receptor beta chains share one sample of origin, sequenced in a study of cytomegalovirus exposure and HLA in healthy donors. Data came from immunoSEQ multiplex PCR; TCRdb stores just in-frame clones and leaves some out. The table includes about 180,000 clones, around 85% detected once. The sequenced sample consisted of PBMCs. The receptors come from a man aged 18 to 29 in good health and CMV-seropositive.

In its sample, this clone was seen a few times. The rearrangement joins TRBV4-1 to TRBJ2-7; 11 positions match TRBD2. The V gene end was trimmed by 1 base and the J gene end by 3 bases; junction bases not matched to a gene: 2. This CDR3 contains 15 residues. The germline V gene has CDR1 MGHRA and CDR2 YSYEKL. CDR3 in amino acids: CASSQVGTSGYEQYF. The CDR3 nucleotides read TGCGCCAGCAGCCAAGTGGGGACTAGCGGCTACGAGCAGTACTTC.

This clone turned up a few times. CDR3 protein: CASSHKLYEQYF. The CDR3 DNA is TGTGCCAGCAGTCACAAGTTGTACGAGCAGTACTTC. The chain couples TRBV28 to TRBJ2-7; D unclear. Germline-derived CDR1 and CDR2 are MDHEN and SYDVKM. Trimming removed 5 bases at V and 4 bases at J, with 9 bases between. The CDR3 is 12 amino acids.

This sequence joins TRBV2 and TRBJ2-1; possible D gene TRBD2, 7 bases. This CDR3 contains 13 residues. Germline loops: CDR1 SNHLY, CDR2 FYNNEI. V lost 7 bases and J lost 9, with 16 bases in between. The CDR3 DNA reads TGTGCCAGCAACCTCGGGGGGCACGTTGAGCAGTTCTTC. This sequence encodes CASNLGGHVEQFF.

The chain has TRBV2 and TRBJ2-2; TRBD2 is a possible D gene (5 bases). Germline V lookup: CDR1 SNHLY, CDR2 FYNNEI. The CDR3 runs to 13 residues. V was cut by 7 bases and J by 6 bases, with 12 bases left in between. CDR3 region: CASITGWAGELFF. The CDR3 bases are TGTGCCAGCATCACGGGATGGGCCGGGGAGCTGTTTTTT.

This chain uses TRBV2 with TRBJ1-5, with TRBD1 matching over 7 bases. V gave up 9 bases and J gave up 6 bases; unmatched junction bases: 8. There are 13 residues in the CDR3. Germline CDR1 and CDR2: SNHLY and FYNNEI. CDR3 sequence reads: CASTRGLGQPQHF. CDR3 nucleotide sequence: TGTGCCAGTACGAGGGGGCTCGGTCAGCCCCAGCATTTT.

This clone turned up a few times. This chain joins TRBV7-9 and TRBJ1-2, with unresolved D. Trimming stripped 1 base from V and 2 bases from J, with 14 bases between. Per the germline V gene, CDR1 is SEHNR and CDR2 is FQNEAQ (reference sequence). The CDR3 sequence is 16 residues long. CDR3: CASSLGLVEENYGYTF. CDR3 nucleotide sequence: TGTGCCAGCAGCTTAGGGCTAGTGGAAGAGAACTATGGCTACACCTTC.

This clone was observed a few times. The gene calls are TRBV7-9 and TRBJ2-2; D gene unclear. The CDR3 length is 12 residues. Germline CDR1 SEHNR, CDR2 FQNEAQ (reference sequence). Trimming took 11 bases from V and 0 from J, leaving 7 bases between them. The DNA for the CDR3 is TGTGCCTGCACCGCGAACACCGGGGAGCTGTTTTTT. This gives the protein CACTANTGELFF.

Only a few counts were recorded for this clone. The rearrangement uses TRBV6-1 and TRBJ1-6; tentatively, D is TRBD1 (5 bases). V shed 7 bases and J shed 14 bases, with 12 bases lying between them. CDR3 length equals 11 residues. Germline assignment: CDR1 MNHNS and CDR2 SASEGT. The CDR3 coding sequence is TGTGCCAGCAACAGGAGCTCATCCCTCCACTTT. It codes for CASNRSSSLHF.